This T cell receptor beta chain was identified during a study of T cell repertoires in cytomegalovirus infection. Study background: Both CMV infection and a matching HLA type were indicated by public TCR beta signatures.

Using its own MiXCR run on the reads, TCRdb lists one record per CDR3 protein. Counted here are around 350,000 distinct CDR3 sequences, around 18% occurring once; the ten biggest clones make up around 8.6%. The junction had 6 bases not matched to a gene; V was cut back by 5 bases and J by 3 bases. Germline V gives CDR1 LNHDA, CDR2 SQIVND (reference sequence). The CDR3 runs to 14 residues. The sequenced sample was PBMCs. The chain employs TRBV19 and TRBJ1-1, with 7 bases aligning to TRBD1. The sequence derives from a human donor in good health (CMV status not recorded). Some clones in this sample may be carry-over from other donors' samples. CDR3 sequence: CASSRQGWDTEAFF. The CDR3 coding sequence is TGTGCCAGTAGTCGACAGGGATGGGACACTGAAGCTTTCTTT.